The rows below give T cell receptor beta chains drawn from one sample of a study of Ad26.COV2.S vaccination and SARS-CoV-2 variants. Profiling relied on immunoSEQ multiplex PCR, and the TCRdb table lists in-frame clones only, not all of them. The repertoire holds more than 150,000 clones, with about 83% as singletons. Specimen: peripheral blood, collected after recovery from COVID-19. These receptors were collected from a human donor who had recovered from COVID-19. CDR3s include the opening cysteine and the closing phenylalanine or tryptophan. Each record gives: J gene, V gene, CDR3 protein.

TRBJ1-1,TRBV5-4,CASSFAGTANTEAFF
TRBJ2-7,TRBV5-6,CASSSTSGGPYEQYF
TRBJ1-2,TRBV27,CASSLTGGAQGYTF
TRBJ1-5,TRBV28,CASSFLGQGNQPQHF
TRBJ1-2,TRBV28,CASRGLGTGGRYGYTF
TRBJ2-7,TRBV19,CASSISAGAIYEQYF
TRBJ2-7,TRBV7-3,CASSLGAGGEQYF
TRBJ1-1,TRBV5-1,CASKPLTGLTGEAFF
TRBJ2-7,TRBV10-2,CASGWGPDEQYF
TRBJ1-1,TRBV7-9,CASSLISTEAFF
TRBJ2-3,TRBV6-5,CASSPVSGSFDTQYF
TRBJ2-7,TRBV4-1,CASSHPGTVYEQYF
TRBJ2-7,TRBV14,CASSQVSGSYEQYF
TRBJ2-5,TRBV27,CASSSGTGGAETQYF
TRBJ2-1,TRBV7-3,CASSQGSYNEQFF
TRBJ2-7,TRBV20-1,CSARRGEQYF
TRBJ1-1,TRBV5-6,CASSGVAEAFF
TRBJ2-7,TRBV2,CASRSRQGRHYEQYF
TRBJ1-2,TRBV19,CASSPRGDGYTF
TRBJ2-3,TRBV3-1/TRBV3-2,CASSQRTGFTDTQYF
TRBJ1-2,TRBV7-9,CASSSALSVYGYTF
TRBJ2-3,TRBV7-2,CASSWSTGGMSTDTQYF
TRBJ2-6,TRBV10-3,CAIRSVSGANVLTF
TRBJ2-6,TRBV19,CASSKRDRSSGANVLTF
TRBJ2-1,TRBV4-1,CASSQGTAGARGEQFF
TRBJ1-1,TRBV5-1,CASSFGMNTEAFF
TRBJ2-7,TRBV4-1,CASSQSQDSTGGYEQYF
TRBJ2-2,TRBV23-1,CASTPRPQNTGELFF
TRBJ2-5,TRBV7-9,CASSPYSSGRAGETQYF
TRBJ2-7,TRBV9,CASSVGYSYEQYF
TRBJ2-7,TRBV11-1,CASSDGRVSYEQYF
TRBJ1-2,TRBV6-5,CASTPSGNYGYTF
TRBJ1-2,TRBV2,CASSGLPGGYGYTF
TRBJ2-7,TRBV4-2,CASSQGGASTRADYEQYF
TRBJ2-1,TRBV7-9,CASSSTGVEQFF
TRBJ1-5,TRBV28,CASSRRTADSNQPQHF
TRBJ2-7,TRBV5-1,CASSLEGARYEQYF
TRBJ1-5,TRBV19,CASSLTKGDQPQHF
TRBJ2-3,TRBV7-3,CASSLAGGPTDTQYF
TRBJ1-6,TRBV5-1,CASSLAGHVAYNSPLHF
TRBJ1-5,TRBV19,CASSISQSRDQPQHF
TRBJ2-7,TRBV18,CASPRREAYEQYF
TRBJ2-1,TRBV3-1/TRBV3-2,CASSQSRLAVGNEQFF
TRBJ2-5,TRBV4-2,CASSPRSAGGLGETQYF
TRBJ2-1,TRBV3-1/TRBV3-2,CASSQRTSTAFF
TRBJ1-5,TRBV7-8,CASSSAQGGYQPQHF